This T cell receptor (beta chain) was sequenced for a study of response to subunit inactivated influenza vaccine. The V and J ends lost 5 bases and 0 bases respectively, with 10 bases between them. The CDR3 is made up of 14 amino acids. The germline CDR1 and CDR2 sequences are SEHNR and FQNEAQ (reference sequence). A word on this clonotype: Its specificity is not known.

TCRdb redid the calling of the RT-PCR reads with MiXCR, one entry per CDR3 protein. Of about 780,000 distinct CDR3 sequences in the sample, less than 20% were seen once. Overall study results and limits: With each seasonal influenza vaccination, the authors suggested, few new T cells are recruited.

Sequences were derived from PBMCs from blood, sampled approximately 5 days after vaccination. The sequence came from a man aged 45-65 years who received an inactivated influenza vaccine. V is TRBV7-9 and J is TRBJ2-5; D call uncertain. In nucleotides, the CDR3 is TGTGCCAGCAGCCACCAGGAGTACCAAGAGACCCAGTACTTC. Translation: CASSHQEYQETQYF.